What follows are 24 T cell receptor beta chains derived from one specimen sequenced in a study of cytomegalovirus exposure and HLA in healthy donors. A multiplex PCR was run with 60 Vbeta primers and 13 Jbeta primers. Only in-frame clones appear in the TCRdb table, and some are missing; sequencing was by immunoSEQ multiplex PCR. The repertoire holds about 150,000 clones, with roughly 77% as singletons. The sequencing input was PBMCs. The receptors stem from a man in his thirties or forties in good health and CMV-seropositive.

The genes are TRBV28 and TRBJ1-1; D is ambiguous. The CDR3 is 13 amino acids. Deletions cut 6 bases from V and 4 bases from J, with 12 bases between. Germline CDR1 reads MDHEN; CDR2 reads SYDVKM. The CDR3 sequence: CASRPGRPTEAFF. CDR3 bases: TGTGCCAGCAGACCTGGGCGCCCCACTGAAGCTTTCTTT.

The rearrangement links TRBV19 to TRBJ1-5; the match to TRBD1 covers 9 bases. In germline, CDR1 is LNHDA, CDR2 SQIVND (reference sequence). J lost 7 bases, V lost 9 bases, and 10 bases had no gene match. The CDR3 consists of 14 residues. The CDR3 bases are TGTGCCAGCAACCTGGACAGGGGTAAACAGCCCCAGCATTTT. Protein product: CASNLDRGKQPQHF.

The chain is built from TRBV19 and TRBJ1-2; D unresolved. Trimming stripped 5 bases from V and 4 bases from J, with 11 bases between. Germline CDR1 LNHDA, CDR2 SQIVND (reference sequence). The CDR3 has 13 residues. The CDR3 region is CASSGREGYGYTF. CDR3 in DNA: TGTGCCAGTAGTGGCCGGGAGGGCTATGGCTACACCTTC.

Note on this clone: Relative to the germline gene, one junction end is altered; a read error may explain this. The rearrangement links TRBV5-4 to TRBJ2-7, with D possibly being TRBD1 (7 bases). This CDR3 contains 15 residues. Germline V gives CDR1 SGHNT, CDR2 YYREEE (reference sequence). CDR3 protein: CASSFGGGDSSEQYF. Written as DNA, the CDR3 is TGTGCCAGCAGCTTCGGAGGGGGCGATTCCTCCGAGCAGTACTTC.

The rearrangement uses TRBV7-9 and TRBJ1-1, with TRBD1 matching 7 bases. The germline V gene has CDR1 SEHNR and CDR2 FQNEAQ (reference sequence). The CDR3 is 17 residues long. With 5 bases clipped from V and 3 bases from J, the junction kept 15 bases outside the gene matches. The CDR3 reads CASSPRIGGREDTEAFF. In DNA form, the CDR3 reads TGTGCCAGCAGCCCCCGCATAGGGGGCCGTGAGGACACTGAAGCTTTCTTT.

The CDR3 region has the DNA TGTGCCAGCAGTTGGGGTCGGGAGGCCGCCTACGAGCAGTACTTC. This translates into CASSWGREAAYEQYF. The chain joins TRBV27 to TRBJ2-7, with TRBD2 matching 7 bases. Germline CDR1 and CDR2: MNHEY and SMNVEV (reference sequence). The CDR3 consists of 15 residues. V was clipped by 4 bases and J by 2 bases; unmatched bases: 8.

The gene calls are TRBV10-3 and TRBJ2-1; 11 bases match TRBD2. The V gene end was trimmed by 6 bases and the J gene end by 5 bases; junction bases not matched to a gene: 6. Looked up from germline, CDR1 is ENHRY and CDR2 is SYGVKD. The CDR3 spans 15 residues. The CDR3 reads CAISPGLAGNNEQFF. The CDR3 DNA follows: TGTGCCATCAGCCCAGGACTAGCGGGTAACAATGAGCAGTTCTTC.

The chain joins TRBV28 to TRBJ1-5; 7 bases agree with TRBD1. Germline V gene sequence: CDR1 MDHEN, CDR2 SYDVKM. The CDR3 is made up of 14 amino acids. With V trimmed by 3 bases and J by 4 bases, 3 bases remained unmatched. The CDR3 DNA is TGTGCCAGCAGTTTCCCGACAGGGAATCAGCCCCAGCATTTT. Its protein product is CASSFPTGNQPQHF.

This chain links TRBV6-5 with TRBJ2-1; D is unclear. The ends were cut back, 0 bases at V and 7 bases at J, with 10 bases in the middle. Per the germline V gene, CDR1 is MNHEY and CDR2 is SVGAGI. This CDR3 is 14 amino acids long. CDR3 in DNA: TGTGCCAGCAGTTACTCGATGAGGTCTAATGAGCAGTTCTTC. It specifies CASSYSMRSNEQFF.

This clone was detected only once. The same CDR3 also results from other DNA sequences found in this sample. V is TRBV28 and J is TRBJ2-7, with 7 positions matching TRBD1. Germline V gene sequence: CDR1 MDHEN, CDR2 SYDVKM. The CDR3 has 11 amino acids. The ends lost 6 bases at V and 6 bases at J; junction bases unmatched: 2. CDR3 nucleotide sequence: TGTGCCAGCAGGACAGGGTCCGAGCAGTACTTC. Protein sequence: CASRTGSEQYF.

The CDR3 DNA reads as TGTGCCAGCAGCCAGGGGGGCCGGGAGGGCCACAGCGAGCAGTACTTC. It yields the protein CASSQGGREGHSEQYF. This rearrangement joins TRBV7-9 to TRBJ2-7, with D perhaps TRBD2 (8 bases). Germline loops: CDR1 SEHNR, CDR2 FQNEAQ (reference sequence). The CDR3 has 16 residues. V was trimmed by 5 bases and J by 6 bases, leaving 23 bases between them.

This chain joins TRBV19 and TRBJ1-2; TRBD1 might be the D (6 bases). CDR1 is LNHDA and CDR2 is SQIVND in the germline V gene (reference sequence). Trimming left V 4 bases short and J 8 bases short, with 20 bases between. CDR3 length equals 15 residues. The CDR3 region has the DNA TGTGCCAGTAGTAAAGGGGGATCGTGGGTCCCCGGCTACACCTTC. It specifies CASSKGGSWVPGYTF.

The genes are TRBV6-5 and TRBJ2-4; D remains unclear. The germline V gene encodes CDR1 MNHEY and CDR2 SVGAGI. V gave up 6 bases and J gave up 3 bases, with 3 bases separating them. CDR3 length equals 11 residues. As DNA, the CDR3 is TGTGCCAGCAGGTACAAAAACATTCAGTACTTC. It encodes CASRYKNIQYF.

This clone was observed a handful of times. This chain links TRBV14 with TRBJ1-1, with D possibly matching TRBD1 (5 bases). The CDR3 sequence is 16 residues long. Trimming cost V 0 bases and J 6 bases, with 17 bases left between them. Germline CDR1 SGHDN, CDR2 FVKESK. CDR3 in amino acids: CASSQDRGAQASEAFF. As DNA, the CDR3 is TGTGCCAGCAGCCAAGATCGCGGGGCCCAAGCCTCTGAAGCTTTCTTT.

V and J are TRBV28 and TRBJ1-5; 8 positions agree with TRBD1. This CDR3 is built from 15 residues. Germline loops: CDR1 MDHEN, CDR2 SYDVKM. V was clipped by 2 bases and J by 6 bases; unmatched bases: 6. CDR3 coding DNA: TGTGCCAGCAGTTTACTACAGGGGGGCGGTCAGCCCCAGCATTTT. Protein sequence: CASSLLQGGGQPQHF.

This chain connects TRBV21-1 to TRBJ2-7; TRBD1, the D gene given by the table, was not confirmed from the DNA. TRBV21-1 is described as a pseudogene. The CDR3 contains 15 residues. The CDR3 sequence: CASSTQGLVTYEQYF. The CDR3 nucleotides read TGTGCCAGCAGCACCCAGGGCTTAGTTACCTACGAGCAGTACTTC.

The chain employs TRBV2 and TRBJ1-1; D remains unclear. Germline V gene lookup returns CDR1 SNHLY and CDR2 FYNNEI. The CDR3 extends over 13 amino acids. Trimming took off 4 bases at V and 7 bases at J, with 13 bases between the two ends. The CDR3 loop is CASSASADYEAFF. In DNA form, the CDR3 reads TGTGCCAGCAGTGCCTCGGCCGACTATGAAGCTTTCTTT. The full variable domain, completed using reference TRBV2 and TRBJ1-1, is EPEVTQTPSHQVTQMGQEVILRCVPISNHLYFYWYRQILGQKVEFLVSFYNNEISEKSEIFDDQFSVERPDGSNFTLKIRSTKLEDSAMYFCASSASADYEAFFGQGTRLTVV.

The CDR3 sequence is CASSKDRDNEKLFF. CDR3 nucleotides: TGTGCCAGCAGTAAGGACAGGGATAATGAAAAACTGTTTTTT. The chain couples TRBV5-5 to TRBJ1-4; 8 bases align to TRBD1. V gave up 5 bases and J gave up 4 bases; unmatched junction bases: 4. In germline, CDR1 is SGHKS, CDR2 YYEKEE (reference sequence). The CDR3 length is 14 residues.

This chain links TRBV7-9 with TRBJ2-7; possibly TRBD1 for D (5 bases). V was trimmed by 5 bases and J by 0 bases, leaving 11 bases between them. Germline loops: CDR1 SEHNR, CDR2 FQNEAQ (reference sequence). The CDR3 is made up of 14 amino acids. CDR3 bases: TGTGCCAGCAGCCGTGGGGCGGTCTCCTACGAGCAGTACTTC. It is translated as CASSRGAVSYEQYF.

This clone came up a few times. This rearrangement joins TRBV7-2 to TRBJ1-2; perhaps TRBD1 as D (6 bases). This CDR3 region has 17 residues. The germline V and J ends were trimmed by 1 base and 4 bases, with 19 bases remaining between them. Germline CDR1 is SGHTA and CDR2 is FQGNSA. CDR3: CASSLVRGPGGSYGYTF. The CDR3 DNA reads TGTGCCAGCAGCTTAGTTCGGGGGCCGGGGGGGAGCTATGGCTACACCTTC. Full variable domain (remainder filled in from reference TRBV7-2 and TRBJ1-2): GAGVSQSPSNKVTEKGKDVELRCDPISGHTALYWYRQSLGQGLEFLIYFQGNSAPDKSGLPSDRFSAERTGGSVSTLTIQRTQQEDSAVYLCASSLVRGPGGSYGYTFGSGTRLTVV.

The chain carries TRBV5-1 and TRBJ1-2; 9 bases line up with TRBD1. Per the germline V gene, CDR1 is SGHRS and CDR2 is YFSETQ. The trim removed 4 bases at V and 6 bases at J, leaving 10 bases unmatched. CDR3 length equals 15 residues. The CDR3 region is CASSEATGGIHGYTF. The CDR3 nucleotides are TGCGCCAGCAGCGAAGCGACAGGGGGTATTCATGGCTACACCTTC.

The chain is built from TRBV6-6 and TRBJ2-4, with D possibly matching TRBD1 (6 bases). The V end lost 5 bases, the J end lost 1 base, and 12 bases lay between the germline ends. This CDR3 is 15 amino acids long. The germline V gene encodes CDR1 MNHNY and CDR2 SVGAGI (reference sequence). As DNA, the CDR3 is TGTGCCAGCAGTAGACCTCAGGGGGCCAAAAACATTCAGTACTTC. Encoded protein: CASSRPQGAKNIQYF.

V usage is TRBV19 and J usage is TRBJ1-1; D may be TRBD1 (5 bases). The CDR3 has 14 amino acids. The V and J ends lost 7 bases and 1 base respectively, with 13 bases between them. Germline assignment: CDR1 LNHDA and CDR2 SQIVND (reference sequence). CDR3 residues: CASTLGRANTEAFF. The CDR3 coding sequence is TGTGCCAGTACCCTCGGCAGGGCGAACACTGAAGCTTTCTTT.

This clone was counted only a few times. This rearrangement joins TRBV5-6 to TRBJ2-3; D perhaps matches TRBD1 (5 bases). The CDR3 spans 14 residues. CDR1 and CDR2 from the germline V gene are SGHDT and YYEEEE. Trimming took off 3 bases at V and 0 bases at J, with 8 bases between the two ends. The CDR3 DNA reads as TGTGCCAGCAGCTCACAGGATAGCACAGATACGCAGTATTTT. It is translated as CASSSQDSTDTQYF.